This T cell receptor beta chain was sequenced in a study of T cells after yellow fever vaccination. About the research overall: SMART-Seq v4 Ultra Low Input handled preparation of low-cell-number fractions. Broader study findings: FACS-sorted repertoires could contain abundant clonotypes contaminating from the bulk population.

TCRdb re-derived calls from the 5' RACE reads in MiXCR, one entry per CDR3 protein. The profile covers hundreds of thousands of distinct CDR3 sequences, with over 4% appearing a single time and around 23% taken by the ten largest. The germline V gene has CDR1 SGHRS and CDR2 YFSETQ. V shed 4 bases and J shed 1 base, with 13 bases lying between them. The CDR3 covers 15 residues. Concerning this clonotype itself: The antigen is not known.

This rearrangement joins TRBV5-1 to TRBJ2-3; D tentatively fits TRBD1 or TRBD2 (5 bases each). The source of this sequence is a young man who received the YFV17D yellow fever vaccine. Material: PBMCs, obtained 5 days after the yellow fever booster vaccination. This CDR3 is CASSVGGFGTDTQYF. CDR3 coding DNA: TGCGCCAGCAGCGTTGGGGGATTTGGCACAGATACGCAGTATTTT.